The 11 T cell receptor beta chains in this list originate from one sample, sequenced in a study of blood T cell repertoires in COVID-19. Clones were sequenced by immunoSEQ multiplex PCR, and TCRdb holds only the in-frame ones, with some missing. The sample lists around 170,000 clones; 65% to 85% were seen once. The sample taken for sequencing was peripheral blood. The receptors here all came from a woman aged 55-70 years with acute or convalescent COVID-19.

The chain uses TRBV29-1 and TRBJ1-2; TRBD1 agrees at 9 bases. The germline V gene encodes CDR1 SQVTM and CDR2 ANQGSEA. The J segment lost 2 bases and the V segment lost 4 bases, leaving 5 bases of the junction unmatched. The CDR3 extends over 14 amino acids. Here the CDR3 DNA reads TGCAGCGTTGTACGGGGACAGGGAAACTATGGCTACACCTTC. The encoded protein is CSVVRGQGNYGYTF.

The chain uses TRBV11-2 and TRBJ1-4; D is possibly TRBD1 (5 bases). V was cut by 5 bases and J by 4 bases, with 17 bases left in between. Germline-derived CDR1 and CDR2 are SGHAT and FQNNGV. This CDR3 is built from 16 residues. CDR3 region: CASSPQAGYYNEKLFF. CDR3 bases: TGTGCCAGCAGCCCACAGGCGGGATACTATAATGAAAAACTGTTTTTT.

The rearrangement joins TRBV5-4 to TRBJ2-5; TRBD2 aligns across 9 bases. V gave up 3 bases and J gave up 0 bases; unmatched junction bases: 15. Looked up from germline, CDR1 is SGHNT and CDR2 is YYREEE (reference sequence). The CDR3 extends over 19 amino acids. This CDR3 reads CASSSRLGSGLANQETQYF. The CDR3 DNA reads TGTGCCAGCAGCTCACGACTTGGATCAGGACTAGCGAACCAAGAGACCCAGTACTTC.

This clone showed up just once. V is TRBV9 and J is TRBJ2-3; 9 bases align to TRBD1. Germline V gives CDR1 SGDLS, CDR2 YYNGEE. This CDR3 is 14 amino acids long. J lost 3 bases, V lost 3 bases, and 2 bases had no gene match. CDR3 bases: TGTGCCAGCAGCGCGGGACAGGGAACAGATACGCAGTATTTT. Translated: CASSAGQGTDTQYF.

V and J are TRBV6-5 and TRBJ1-6; TRBD1 might be the D (6 bases). The V gene's germline CDR1 is MNHEY and CDR2 SVGAGI. The CDR3 is 14 amino acids. V dropped 2 bases and J dropped 10 bases, with 12 bases sitting between them. This CDR3 reads CASSYGGAGSPLHF. CDR3 in DNA: TGTGCCAGCAGTTACGGGGGGGCCGGGTCACCCCTCCACTTT.

In its sample, this clone was seen once. The chain recombines TRBV25-1 with TRBJ2-1, with 9 bases lining up with TRBD1. Germline assignment: CDR1 MGHDK and CDR2 SYGVNS. This CDR3 is 15 amino acids long. V was pared by 1 base and J by 6 bases, with 4 bases of the junction left unmatched. In DNA form, the CDR3 reads TGTGCCAGCAGTGAATGGGACAGGGTATCCAATGAGCAGTTCTTC. This codes for CASSEWDRVSNEQFF.

This rearrangement joins TRBV29-1 to TRBJ1-1; D perhaps matches TRBD1 (6 bases). The CDR3 spans 13 residues. Per the germline V gene, CDR1 is SQVTM and CDR2 is ANQGSEA. V was cut by 4 bases and J by 2 bases, with 11 bases left in between. CDR3 nucleotides: TGCAGCGTTGGAGGGGGTCCCAACACTGAAGCTTTCTTT. Its translation is CSVGGGPNTEAFF.

Points on this clone: The identical CDR3 is also encoded by other nucleotide sequences in the sample. The V call is TRBV6-1, the J call TRBJ1-5; the D gene is possibly TRBD1 (5 bases). V gave up 3 bases and J gave up 6 bases, with 9 bases separating them. CDR1 is MNHNS and CDR2 is SASEGT in the germline V gene. The CDR3 contains 13 residues. DNA of the CDR3: TGTGCCAGCAGTGATAGGGGAGGTCAGCCCCAGCATTTT. It translates to CASSDRGGQPQHF.

The chain links TRBV10-3 to TRBJ1-1; TRBD1 matches 11 bases. This CDR3 comprises 15 residues. Trimming at V came to 1 base and at J to 5 bases, leaving 3 bases not matched to a gene. Per germline, CDR1 ENHRY and CDR2 SYGVKD. The chain's CDR3 is CAISEFGQGATEAFF. The CDR3 nucleotides read TGTGCCATCAGTGAGTTCGGACAGGGGGCAACTGAAGCTTTCTTT.

The chain combines TRBV7-8 with TRBJ2-2; D is ambiguous. V was cut by 5 bases and J by 8 bases, with 9 bases left in between. Germline V CDR1 and CDR2: SGHVS, FQNEAQ. The length of the CDR3 is 12 residues. CDR3 DNA: TGTGCCAGCAGCCAATACGGTGGGGAGCTGTTTTTT. This encodes CASSQYGGELFF.

This clone was observed a handful of times. For the CDR3, the DNA is TGTGCCAGCAGCTCACCGGGACAGCCATTTGTGGCTTTCTTT. Amino acid sequence: CASSSPGQPFVAFF. This chain connects TRBV5-4 to TRBJ1-1, with 7 bases fitting TRBD1. After removal of 3 bases from V and 11 bases from J, the junction contained 13 bases not matched to a gene. The CDR3 length is 14 residues. Germline CDR1 and CDR2: SGHNT and YYREEE (reference sequence). Together with reference TRBV5-4 and TRBJ1-1, the CDR3 gives the full variable domain: ETGVTQSPTHLIKTRGQQVTLRCSSQSGHNTVSWYQQALGQGPQFIFQYYREEENGRGNFPPRFSGLQFPNYSSELNVNALELDDSALYLCASSSPGQPFVAFFGQGTRLTVV.